The next 20 T cell receptor beta chains were all read from a single sample in a study of human T cells and chemical hapten exposure (dated by TCRdb to the early 2020s). The sample's time point label, in plain terms: patch test 3, about 24 weeks after DPC sensitization. The treatment or condition label, read with the paper, signifies: therapeutic diphenylcyclopropenone sensitization with weekly scalp DPC. Receptor amplification or capture employed RACE. The sequencer listed for this sample is NextSeq 500. In TCRdb, the public reads were trimmed at Q25 with fastp and aligned with MiXCR, with productive beta chains retained. Rows are combined by CDR3 protein, so each entry shows the most common genes and DNA. The sample has 82,000 or so distinct CDR3 sequences on record, 10% to 15% of them singletons. Roughly 5.7% of the sample is in the top ten clones. This material consisted of whole blood, taken in connection with sensitization to the hapten diphenylcyclopropenone (DPC). All receptors come from a woman in her fifties or sixties with alopecia areata. Some clones in this sample may be carry-over from other donors' samples.

The gene calls are TRBV3-1 and TRBJ2-1; tentatively, D is TRBD2 (5 bases). V was cut by 4 bases and J by 12 bases, with 10 bases left in between. The germline V gene has CDR1 LGHDT and CDR2 YNNKEL (reference sequence). This CDR3 spans 11 amino acids. The CDR3 coding sequence is TGTGCCAGCAGCCTCGGGGATCTGCAGTTCTTC. This translates into CASSLGDLQFF.

The rearrangement links TRBV3-1 to TRBJ1-2; no definite D call. This CDR3 region has 13 residues. Germline values: CDR1 LGHDT, CDR2 YNNKEL (reference sequence). The ends were cut back, 0 bases at V and 5 bases at J, with 7 bases in the middle. The CDR3 reads CASSQEFRYGYTF. The CDR3 region has the DNA TGTGCCAGCAGCCAAGAATTCCGATATGGCTACACCTTC.

The chain uses TRBV3-1 and TRBJ2-7; unclear D gene. CDR1 is LGHDT, CDR2 YNNKEL, per germline (reference sequence). The CDR3 covers 11 residues. V lost 2 bases and J 5 bases, leaving 4 bases between the germline ends. CDR3 sequence: CASSQRDEQYF. The CDR3 nucleotides read TGTGCCAGCAGCCAAAGGGACGAGCAGTACTTC.

Ten or more counts support this clonotype. The V call is TRBV5-5, the J call TRBJ2-1; D gene uncertain. The germline CDR1 and CDR2 sequences are SGHKS and YYEKEE (reference sequence). This CDR3 region has 15 residues. Trimming cost V 1 base and J 7 bases, with 15 bases left between them. The CDR3 DNA sequence: TGTGCCAGCAGCTTGTTGGTTGGTCCAGGAAATGAGCAGTTCTTC. Amino acid sequence: CASSLLVGPGNEQFF.

In this sample, this clonotype turned up once. The chain couples TRBV10-3 to TRBJ1-1, with D perhaps matching TRBD1 (6 bases). Germline values: CDR1 ENHRY, CDR2 SYGVKD. The CDR3 is 14 amino acids. V was pared by 4 bases and J by 4 bases, with 13 bases between. This CDR3 reads CAISGGQAITEAFF. CDR3 DNA sequence: TGTGCCATCAGTGGGGGACAAGCCATCACTGAAGCTTTCTTT.

The genes are TRBV2 and TRBJ2-7; unclear D gene. Germline CDR1 is SNHLY and CDR2 is FYNNEI. The germline V and J ends were trimmed by 8 bases and 7 bases, with 6 bases remaining between them. This CDR3 contains 9 residues. The CDR3 region is CASGREQYF. Written as DNA, the CDR3 is TGTGCCAGCGGCCGGGAGCAGTACTTC.

This clonotype was detected only a few times. The chain has TRBV20-1 and TRBJ2-1; TRBD1 might be the D (6 bases). The CDR3 loop spans 14 amino acids. V lost 8 bases, J lost 0 bases, and 14 bases lay in between. The V gene's germline CDR1 is DFQATT and CDR2 SNEGSKA (reference sequence). CDR3 nucleotide sequence: TGCAGTCCACCTGGACAGAGCTCCTACAATGAGCAGTTCTTC. Encoded protein: CSPPGQSSYNEQFF.

This clonotype was counted only a few times. V is TRBV29-1 and J is TRBJ2-1; D is perhaps TRBD1 or TRBD2 (5 bases each). V lost 8 bases, J lost 9 bases, and 20 bases lay in between. CDR1 SQVTM and CDR2 ANQGSEA come from the germline V gene. The CDR3 totals 13 residues. The CDR3 loop reads CSFLQGFSGEQFF. The CDR3 bases are TGCAGCTTTCTCCAGGGCTTCAGCGGTGAGCAGTTCTTC.

This clonotype was seen a handful of times. V gene TRBV28 combines with J gene TRBJ2-7, with D perhaps matching TRBD2 (5 bases). This CDR3 spans 12 amino acids. The V and J ends lost 11 bases and 3 bases respectively, with 14 bases between them. Germline V CDR1 and CDR2: MDHEN, SYDVKM. CDR3 residues: CARRLRDYEQYF. The CDR3 DNA sequence: TGTGCCCGCCGATTGAGGGACTACGAGCAGTACTTC.

This clonotype was counted between two and nine times. The chain has TRBV18 and TRBJ2-7; D might be TRBD1 (5 bases). Per germline, CDR1 KGHSH and CDR2 LQKENI. V shed 5 bases and J shed 9 bases, with 23 bases lying between them. The CDR3 sequence is 15 residues long. The CDR3 region is CASSDDRRILRGQYF. For the CDR3, the DNA is TGTGCCAGCTCAGATGACAGACGAATCCTACGAGGGCAGTACTTC. Full variable domain (outside the CDR3, taken from reference TRBV18 and TRBJ2-7): NAGVMQNPRHLVRRRGQEARLRCSPMKGHSHVYWYRQLPEEGLKFMVYLQKENIIDESGMPKERFSAEFPKEGPSILRIQQVVRGDSAAYFCASSDDRRILRGQYFGPGTRLTVT.

The V and J genes are TRBV27 and TRBJ2-2; 10 bases agree with TRBD1. With V trimmed by 6 bases and J by 7 bases, 11 bases remained unmatched. The germline V gene encodes CDR1 MNHEY and CDR2 SMNVEV (reference sequence). The CDR3 has 16 amino acids. The CDR3 DNA reads as TGTGCCAGCAGAACTCTAAGGACAGGGGGTCACGGGGAGCTGTTTTTT. The encoded protein is CASRTLRTGGHGELFF.

There are a few counts of this clonotype. The chain employs TRBV7-6 and TRBJ2-7, with a possible D match to TRBD2 (6 bases). CDR3 size: 16 residues. The V end lost 0 bases, the J end lost 2 bases, and 14 bases lay between the germline ends. Germline V gene lookup returns CDR1 SGHVS and CDR2 FNYEAQ. The CDR3 DNA sequence: TGTGCCAGCAGCTTAGCAGGGGACTTCCACCCCTACGAGCAGTACTTC. Amino acids: CASSLAGDFHPYEQYF.

This clonotype was found a few times. J is TRBJ1-1 and V is TRBV29-1; D unclear. Looked up from germline, CDR1 is SQVTM and CDR2 is ANQGSEA. The CDR3 consists of 14 residues. Trimming removed 7 bases at V and 2 bases at J, with 17 bases between. The CDR3 loop reads CSAAFVILNTEAFF. The CDR3 nucleotides read TGCAGCGCGGCCTTCGTTATACTCAACACTGAAGCTTTCTTT. Drawing the rest from reference TRBV29-1 and TRBJ1-1, the complete variable domain is SAVISQKPSRDICQRGTSLTIQCQVDSQVTMMFWYRQQPGQSLTLIATANQGSEATYESGFVIDKFPISRPNLTFSTLTVSNMSPEDSSIYLCSAAFVILNTEAFFGQGTRLTVV.

This clonotype has ten or more counts. The chain couples TRBV6-6 to TRBJ1-5, with 8 bases identical to TRBD1. J lost 7 bases, V lost 5 bases, and 4 bases had no gene match. The CDR3 length is 13 residues. Germline V gene sequence: CDR1 MNHNY, CDR2 SVGAGI (reference sequence). This CDR3 is CASSDNRGQPQHF. CDR3 bases: TGTGCCAGCAGTGACAACAGGGGGCAGCCCCAGCATTTT.

This clonotype has a count of ten or more. The chain couples TRBV20-1 to TRBJ2-3; 10 bases line up with TRBD2. This CDR3 has 16 residues. V was pared by 8 bases and J by 2 bases, with 13 bases of the junction left unmatched. Germline lookup yields CDR1 DFQATT and CDR2 SNEGSKA (reference sequence). CDR3 region: CSPRGSGRDSTDTQYF. The CDR3 DNA reads as TGCAGTCCCCGAGGAAGCGGGAGGGACTCCACAGATACGCAGTATTTT.

This clonotype was seen ten or more times. The chain combines TRBV21-1 with TRBJ2-1; the DNA was not used to check the table's D call, TRBD2. TRBV21-1 has pseudogene status. This CDR3 spans 17 amino acids. CDR3 sequence: CASSPPGTSGKYNEQFF. CDR3 bases: TGTGCCAGCAGCCCCCCTGGAACTAGCGGGAAGTACAATGAGCAGTTCTTC.

The V call is TRBV20-1, the J call TRBJ2-7; 7 nucleotides match TRBD1. Germline lookup yields CDR1 DFQATT and CDR2 SNEGSKA (reference sequence). The CDR3 spans 12 residues. J gave up 3 bases and V 6 bases, and 5 bases lay outside the gene matches. The CDR3 nucleotides read TGCAGTGCAGCCAGGGGGAGCTACGAGCAGTACTTC. It specifies CSAARGSYEQYF.

This clonotype was counted a few times. V usage is TRBV12-3 or TRBV12-4 and J usage is TRBJ1-2, with D unclear. The ends were cut back, 3 bases at V and 0 bases at J, with 8 bases in the middle. The CDR3 is made up of 14 amino acids. CDR3 loop: CASSLGRANYGYTF. CDR3 in DNA: TGTGCCAGCAGTTTGGGCAGAGCTAACTATGGCTACACCTTC.

A few counts support this clonotype. The rearrangement uses TRBV9 and TRBJ1-2, with D possibly TRBD1 on 6 matching bases. The CDR3 runs 14 residues. V was clipped by 0 bases and J by 8 bases, with 14 bases between them. Germline CDR1 reads SGDLS; CDR2 reads YYNGEE. The DNA of the CDR3 is TGTGCCAGCAGCGTAGGAGACAGGATCTCAGGCTACACCTTC. Protein sequence: CASSVGDRISGYTF.

This chain connects TRBV5-5 to TRBJ2-1; D not resolved. The germline gives CDR1 SGHKS, CDR2 YYEKEE (reference sequence). The CDR3 runs to 11 residues. The V gene lost 0 bases and the J gene lost 8 bases, with 3 bases spanning the gap. As DNA, the CDR3 is TGTGCCAGCAGCTTGGCCCATGAGCAGTTCTTC. This translates into CASSLAHEQFF.